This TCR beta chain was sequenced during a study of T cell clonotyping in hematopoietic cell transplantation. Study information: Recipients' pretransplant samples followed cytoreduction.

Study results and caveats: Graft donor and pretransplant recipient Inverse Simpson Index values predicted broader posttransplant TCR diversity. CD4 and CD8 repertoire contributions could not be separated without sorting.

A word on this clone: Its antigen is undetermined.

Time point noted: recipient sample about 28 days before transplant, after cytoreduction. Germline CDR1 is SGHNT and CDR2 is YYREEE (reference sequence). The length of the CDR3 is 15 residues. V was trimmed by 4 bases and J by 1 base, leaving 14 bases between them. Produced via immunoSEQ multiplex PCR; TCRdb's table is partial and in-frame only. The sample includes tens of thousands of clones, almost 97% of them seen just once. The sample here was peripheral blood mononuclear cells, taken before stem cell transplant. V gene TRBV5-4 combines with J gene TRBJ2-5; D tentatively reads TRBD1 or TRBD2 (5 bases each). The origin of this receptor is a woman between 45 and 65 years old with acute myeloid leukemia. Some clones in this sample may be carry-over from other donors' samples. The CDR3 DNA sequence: TGTGCCAGCAGCCTCCCCGGGACCCCCCAAGAGACCCAGTACTTC. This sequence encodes CASSLPGTPQETQYF.